Sequencing of this T cell receptor beta chain was carried out in a study of cytomegalovirus exposure and HLA in healthy donors. Overall study findings and caveats: The CMV antigen specificity of three CMV-associated chains was confirmed through in vitro analysis. Among CMV-associated TCR beta chains, most appeared HLA-restricted in a later analysis. When analyzed later, a missense DCLRE1C variant was found to be linked to TCR beta V- and J-gene trimming.

The PCR ran on 60 Vbeta and 13 Jbeta primers. Repertoires were generated with immunoSEQ multiplex PCR, while TCRdb's copy carries only in-frame clones and drops some. Here the sample spans 150,000 to 200,000 clones, roughly 88% being singletons. Details on this clone: Its specificity is unknown.

The CDR3 is made up of 10 amino acids. V was pared by 4 bases and J by 7 bases, with 8 bases between. Germline-derived CDR1 and CDR2 are SQVTM and ANQGSEA. The sequence came from a woman between 18 and 30 years old in good health and CMV-seronegative. This chain links TRBV29-1 with TRBJ2-7; no clear D gene. The sequenced sample was PBMCs. The CDR3, as DNA: TGCAGCGTTGGAGACGTGGAGCAGTACTTC. It encodes CSVGDVEQYF.